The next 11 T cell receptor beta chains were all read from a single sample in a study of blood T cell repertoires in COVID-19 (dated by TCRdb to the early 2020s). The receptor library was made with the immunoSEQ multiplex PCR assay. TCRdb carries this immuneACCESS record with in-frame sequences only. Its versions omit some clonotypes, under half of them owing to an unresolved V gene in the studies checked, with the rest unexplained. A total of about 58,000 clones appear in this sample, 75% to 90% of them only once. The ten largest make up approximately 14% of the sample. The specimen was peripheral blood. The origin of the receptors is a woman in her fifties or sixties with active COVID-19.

The CDR3 coding sequence is TGTGCCAGCAGCCGGGGAAGTGGGGAGACCCAGTACTTC. It translates to CASSRGSGETQYF. The V call is TRBV7-9, the J call TRBJ2-5; a weak D match, TRBD2 (5 bases). The CDR3 loop spans 13 amino acids. V dropped 5 bases and J dropped 5 bases, with 12 bases sitting between them. Germline-derived CDR1 and CDR2 are SEHNR and FQNEAQ (reference sequence). Full variable domain (rest looked up from reference TRBV7-9 and TRBJ2-5): DTGVSQNPRHKITKRGQNVTFRCDPISEHNRLYWYRQTLGQGPEFLTYFQNEAQLEKSRLLSDRFSAERPKGSFSTLEIQRTEQGDSAMYLCASSRGSGETQYFGPGTRLLVL.

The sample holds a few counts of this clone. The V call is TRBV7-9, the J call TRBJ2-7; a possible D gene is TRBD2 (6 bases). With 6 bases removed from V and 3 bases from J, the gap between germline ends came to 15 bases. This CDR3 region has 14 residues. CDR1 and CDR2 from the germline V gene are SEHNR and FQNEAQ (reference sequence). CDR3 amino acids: CASRSGTGHYEQYF. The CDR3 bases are TGTGCCAGCAGGTCCGGGACTGGCCACTACGAGCAGTACTTC.

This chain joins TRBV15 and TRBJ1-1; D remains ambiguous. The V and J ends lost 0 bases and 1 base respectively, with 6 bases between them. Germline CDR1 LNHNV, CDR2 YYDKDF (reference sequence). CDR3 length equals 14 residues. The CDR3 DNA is TGTGCCACCAGCAGAGATCTGAGGAACACTGAAGCTTTCTTT. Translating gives CATSRDLRNTEAFF.

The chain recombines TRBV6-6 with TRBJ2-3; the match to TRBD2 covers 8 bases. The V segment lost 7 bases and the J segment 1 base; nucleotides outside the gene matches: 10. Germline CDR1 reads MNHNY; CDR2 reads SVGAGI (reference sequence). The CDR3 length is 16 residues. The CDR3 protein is CASNDRKAGGTDTQYF. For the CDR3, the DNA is TGTGCCAGCAATGACCGGAAAGCGGGGGGCACAGATACGCAGTATTTT.

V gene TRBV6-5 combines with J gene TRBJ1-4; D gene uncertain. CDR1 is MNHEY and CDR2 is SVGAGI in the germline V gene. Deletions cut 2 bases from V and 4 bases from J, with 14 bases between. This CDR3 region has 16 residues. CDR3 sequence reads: CASSYHSGYNNEKLFF. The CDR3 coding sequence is TGTGCCAGCAGTTACCACTCGGGATACAATAATGAAAAACTGTTTTTT.

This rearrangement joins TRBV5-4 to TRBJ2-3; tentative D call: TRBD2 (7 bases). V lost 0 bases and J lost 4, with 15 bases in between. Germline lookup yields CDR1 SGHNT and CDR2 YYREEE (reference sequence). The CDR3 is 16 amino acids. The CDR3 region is CASSLASRGGADTQYF. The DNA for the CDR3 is TGTGCCAGCAGCTTGGCATCAAGGGGGGGCGCAGATACGCAGTATTTT.

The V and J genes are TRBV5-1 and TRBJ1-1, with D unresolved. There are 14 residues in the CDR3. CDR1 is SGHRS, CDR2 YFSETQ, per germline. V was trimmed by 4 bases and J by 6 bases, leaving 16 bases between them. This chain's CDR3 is CASSLGPVTAEAFF. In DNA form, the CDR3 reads TGCGCCAGCAGCCTTGGGCCGGTTACGGCTGAAGCTTTCTTT.

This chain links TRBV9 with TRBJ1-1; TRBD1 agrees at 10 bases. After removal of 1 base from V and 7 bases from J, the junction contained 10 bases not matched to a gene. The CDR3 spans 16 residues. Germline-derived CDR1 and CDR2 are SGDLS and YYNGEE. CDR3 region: CASSVSGTGENDEAFF. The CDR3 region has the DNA TGTGCCAGCAGCGTAAGCGGGACAGGGGAAAATGATGAAGCTTTCTTT.

CDR3 nucleotides: TGTGCCAGCAGCCCGGGGTTTACTAATGAAAAACTGTTTTTT. Translating gives CASSPGFTNEKLFF. This chain uses TRBV3-1 (or the pseudogene TRBV3-2) with TRBJ1-4; D ambiguous. The CDR3 runs to 14 residues. Germline V gene data show CDR1 as LGHDT and CDR2 as YNNKEL (reference sequence). With 4 bases removed from V and 2 bases from J, the gap between germline ends came to 8 bases.

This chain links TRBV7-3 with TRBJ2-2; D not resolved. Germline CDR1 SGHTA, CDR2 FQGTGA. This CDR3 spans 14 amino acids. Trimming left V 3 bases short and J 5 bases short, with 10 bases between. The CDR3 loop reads CASSFPDRTGELFF. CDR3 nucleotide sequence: TGTGCCAGCAGCTTTCCTGATCGGACCGGGGAGCTGTTTTTT. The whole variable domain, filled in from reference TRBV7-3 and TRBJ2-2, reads GAGVSQTPSNKVTEKGKYVELRCDPISGHTALYWYRQSLGQGPEFLIYFQGTGAADDSGLPNDRFFAVRPEGSVSTLKIQRTERGDSAVYLCASSFPDRTGELFFGEGSRLTVL.

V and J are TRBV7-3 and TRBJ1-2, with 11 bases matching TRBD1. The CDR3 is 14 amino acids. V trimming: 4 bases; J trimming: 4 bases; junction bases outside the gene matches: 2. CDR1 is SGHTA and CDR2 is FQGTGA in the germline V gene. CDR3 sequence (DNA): TGTGCCAGCAGCTCGGGACAGGGGGTCTATGGCTACACCTTC. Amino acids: CASSSGQGVYGYTF. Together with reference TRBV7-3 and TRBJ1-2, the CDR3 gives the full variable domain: GAGVSQTPSNKVTEKGKYVELRCDPISGHTALYWYRQSLGQGPEFLIYFQGTGAADDSGLPNDRFFAVRPEGSVSTLKIQRTERGDSAVYLCASSSGQGVYGYTFGSGTRLTVV.